This TCR beta chain was obtained from a study of blood T cell repertoires in COVID-19. On the study more broadly: Material from acute and convalescent COVID-19 was sourced from the United States, Italy and Spain. Sources were T cells, B-cell-depleted T cells, or PBMCs; the material itself was cDNA or gDNA.

Per germline, CDR1 MDHEN and CDR2 SYDVKM. J was trimmed by 4 bases and V by 5 bases; bases with no gene match: 6. CDR3 length equals 14 residues. Original processing methods: Estimated nucleated cell counts came from reference gene primer amplification. The table came from immunoSEQ multiplex PCR; TCRdb's copy has only in-frame clones and leaves some out. The D gene and trimming were derived from the DNA, and the V and J assignments and clone size from that table. Of approximately 200,000 clones in the sample, approximately 81% were seen once. The material sequenced was peripheral blood. The V and J genes are TRBV28 and TRBJ2-5, with TRBD2 identical over 8 bases. The receptor comes from a man aged 35 to 55 with acute or convalescent COVID-19. The DNA for the CDR3 is TGTGCCAGCAGTCTGACGGGGGGGGTAGAGACCCAGTACTTC. This sequence encodes CASSLTGGVETQYF.